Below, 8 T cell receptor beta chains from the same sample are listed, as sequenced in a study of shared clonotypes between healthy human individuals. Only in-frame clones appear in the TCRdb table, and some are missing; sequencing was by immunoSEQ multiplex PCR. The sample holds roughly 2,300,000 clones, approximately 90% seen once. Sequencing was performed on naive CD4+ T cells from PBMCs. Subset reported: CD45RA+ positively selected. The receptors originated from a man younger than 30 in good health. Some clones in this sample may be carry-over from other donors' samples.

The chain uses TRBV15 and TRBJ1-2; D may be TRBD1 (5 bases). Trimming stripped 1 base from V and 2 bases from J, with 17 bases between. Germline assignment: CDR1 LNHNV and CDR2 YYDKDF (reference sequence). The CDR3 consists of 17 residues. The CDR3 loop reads CATSRVSMGTLNYGYTF. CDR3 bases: TGTGCCACCAGCAGAGTGTCGATGGGGACTCTAAACTATGGCTACACCTTC.

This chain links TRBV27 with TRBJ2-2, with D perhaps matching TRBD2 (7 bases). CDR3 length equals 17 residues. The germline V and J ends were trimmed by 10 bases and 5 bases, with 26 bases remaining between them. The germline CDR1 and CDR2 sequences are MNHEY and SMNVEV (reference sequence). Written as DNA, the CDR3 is TGTGCCACCAGGAGGGGGGGCCCCCCGGGGGAAACCGGGGAGCTGTTTTTT. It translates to CATRRGGPPGETGELFF.

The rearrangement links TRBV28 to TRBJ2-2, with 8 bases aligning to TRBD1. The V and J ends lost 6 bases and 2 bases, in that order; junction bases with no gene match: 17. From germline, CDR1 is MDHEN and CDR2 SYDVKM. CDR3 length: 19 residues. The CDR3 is CASSLDTRTGMLNTGELFF. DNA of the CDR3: TGTGCCAGCAGCCTTGATACAAGGACAGGGATGTTAAACACCGGGGAGCTGTTTTTT.

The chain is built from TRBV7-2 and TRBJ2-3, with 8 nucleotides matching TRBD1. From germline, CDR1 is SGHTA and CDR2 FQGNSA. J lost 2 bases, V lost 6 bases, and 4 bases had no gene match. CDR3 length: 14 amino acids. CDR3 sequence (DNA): TGTGCCAGCAGTCCTCAGGGGGCCACAGATACGCAGTATTTT. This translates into CASSPQGATDTQYF.

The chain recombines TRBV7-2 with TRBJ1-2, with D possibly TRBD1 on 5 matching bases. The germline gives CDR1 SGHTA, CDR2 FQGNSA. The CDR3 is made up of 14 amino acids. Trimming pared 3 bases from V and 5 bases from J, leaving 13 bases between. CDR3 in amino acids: CASSFNPGDYGYTF. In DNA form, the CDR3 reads TGTGCCAGCAGCTTTAACCCGGGGGATTATGGCTACACCTTC.

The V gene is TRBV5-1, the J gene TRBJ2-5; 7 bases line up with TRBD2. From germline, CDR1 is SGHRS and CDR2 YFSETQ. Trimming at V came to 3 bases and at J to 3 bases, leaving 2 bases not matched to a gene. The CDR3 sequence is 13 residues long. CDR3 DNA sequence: TGCGCCAGCAGCTCAGCGGGGAAAGAGACCCAGTACTTC. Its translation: CASSSAGKETQYF. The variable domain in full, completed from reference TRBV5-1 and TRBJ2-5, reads KAGVTQTPRYLIKTRGQQVTLSCSPISGHRSVSWYQQTPGQGLQFLFEYFSETQRNKGNFPGRFSGRQFSNSRSEMNVSTLELGDSALYLCASSSAGKETQYFGPGTRLLVL.

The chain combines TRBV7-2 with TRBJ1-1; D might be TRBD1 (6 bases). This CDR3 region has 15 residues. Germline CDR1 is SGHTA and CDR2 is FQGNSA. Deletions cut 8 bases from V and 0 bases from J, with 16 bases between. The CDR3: CASHWGGAMNTEAFF. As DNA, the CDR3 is TGTGCCAGCCACTGGGGGGGCGCAATGAACACTGAAGCTTTCTTT.

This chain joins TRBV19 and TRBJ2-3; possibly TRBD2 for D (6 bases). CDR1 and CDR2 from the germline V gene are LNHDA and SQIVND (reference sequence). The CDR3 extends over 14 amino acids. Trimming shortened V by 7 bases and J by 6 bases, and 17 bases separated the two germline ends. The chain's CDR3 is CASKVEGGTDTQYF. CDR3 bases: TGTGCCAGTAAGGTGGAGGGCGGGACGGATACGCAGTATTTT.